One and the same sample provided the 6 T cell receptor beta chains below, sequenced in a study of blood T cell repertoires in COVID-19. Here immunoSEQ multiplex PCR was the method, and the copy in TCRdb shows in-frame clones only, minus some. The profile shows approximately 300,000 clones, roughly nine tenths of them singletons. Sequenced: PBMCs or T cells enriched from blood (not recorded which). Every receptor here comes from a woman under 40 who had recovered from COVID-19.

This rearrangement joins TRBV10-3 to TRBJ2-2, with 9 bases fitting TRBD2. The V gene end was trimmed by 3 bases and the J gene end by 4 bases; junction bases not matched to a gene: 6. CDR1 is ENHRY, CDR2 SYGVKD, per germline. This CDR3 is built from 16 residues. The CDR3 sequence is CAISDWTSDGTGELFF. The DNA for the CDR3 is TGTGCCATCAGTGACTGGACTAGCGATGGCACCGGGGAGCTGTTTTTT.

This clone was seen once. V and J are TRBV11-1 and TRBJ2-3, with a weak D call TRBD1 (7 bases). CDR1 and CDR2 (germline): SGHAT, FQDESV (reference sequence). The V end lost 3 bases, the J end lost 5 bases, and 12 bases lay between the germline ends. The CDR3 length is 14 residues. The DNA for the CDR3 is TGTGCCAGCAGCTTGACCAGGGGGGTAGATACGCAGTATTTT. Residues: CASSLTRGVDTQYF.

The chain has TRBV4-3 and TRBJ1-1; D ambiguous. V was cut by 0 bases and J by 0 bases, with 8 bases left in between. The CDR3 runs to 15 residues. CDR1 LGHNA and CDR2 YSLEER come from the germline V gene. CDR3 DNA: TGCGCCAGCAGCCAAGATGAGGGCCTGAACACTGAAGCTTTCTTT. Translated, it gives CASSQDEGLNTEAFF.

This rearrangement joins TRBV19 to TRBJ2-2; 10 positions agree with TRBD2. Germline V lookup: CDR1 LNHDA, CDR2 SQIVND (reference sequence). CDR3 length: 17 residues. V lost 1 base to trimming and J lost 7 bases; unmatched junction nucleotides: 9. In nucleotides, the CDR3 is TGTGCCAGTAGTATAGCTAGCGGGAGTGTTCAGGTCGGGGAGCTGTTTTTT. Protein product: CASSIASGSVQVGELFF. Supplemented by reference TRBV19 and TRBJ2-2, the full variable domain reads DGGITQSPKYLFRKEGQNVTLSCEQNLNHDAMYWYRQDPGQGLRLIYYSQIVNDFQKGDIAEGYSVSREKKESFPLTVTSAQKNPTAFYLCASSIASGSVQVGELFFGEGSRLTVL.

The V and J genes are TRBV3-1 (or the pseudogene TRBV3-2) and TRBJ2-2, with a tentative D call TRBD2 (5 bases). The CDR3 length is 16 residues. CDR1 LGHDT and CDR2 YNNKEL come from the germline V gene (reference sequence). Trimming shortened V by 7 bases and J by 5 bases, and 20 bases separated the two germline ends. Here the CDR3 DNA reads TGTGCCAGCACCACTATCAAAGCGGCGCAGACCGGGGAGCTGTTTTTT. Translation gives CASTTIKAAQTGELFF.

This chain connects TRBV7-2 to TRBJ2-5; no definite D call. Per germline, CDR1 SGHTA and CDR2 FQGNSA. CDR3 length: 15 residues. Deletions cut 7 bases from V and 1 base from J, with 16 bases between. The CDR3: CASTVVAAPQETQYF. The CDR3 region has the DNA TGTGCCAGCACCGTGGTGGCGGCACCCCAAGAGACCCAGTACTTC.